This section outlines one TCR beta chain sequence together with its context. J lost 3 bases, V lost 5 bases, and 7 bases had no gene match. The CDR3 is made up of 14 amino acids. Per the germline V gene, CDR1 is SGHVS and CDR2 is FNYEAQ. The data are from a study of blood T cell repertoires in COVID-19. Study-wide background: PBMCs, B-cell-depleted T cells, or T cells were the source of the cDNA or gDNA that made up the material.

In the original processing: Amplifying reference gene primers gave estimates of nucleated cell counts. Clones were read by immunoSEQ multiplex PCR, and TCRdb kept only the in-frame ones, dropping some. That table is the source of V, J and clone size, and D and trimming were worked out from the DNA. The sample lists roughly 49,000 clones; roughly nine tenths were seen once. This chain connects TRBV7-6 to TRBJ2-7; 7 bases map to TRBD1. The clonotype originates from a man in his 60s with active COVID-19. Sequences were obtained from peripheral blood. In DNA form, the CDR3 reads TGTGCCAGCAGCCTCAGACAGGGTAACTACGAGCAGTACTTC. The encoded protein is CASSLRQGNYEQYF.